The rows below give T cell receptor beta chains drawn from one sample of a study of blood T cells in healthy people across ages. TCRdb redid the calling of the 5' RACE reads with MiXCR, one entry per CDR3 protein. This table holds about 1.5 million distinct CDR3 sequences, approximately 42% found once. The specimen was blood. These receptors all stem from a woman aged 18-29 years in good health. Both conserved end residues are part of each CDR3.

v_gene	j_gene	CDR3aa
TRBV4-3	TRBJ2-3	CASSQELAEGSDTQYF
TRBV25-1	TRBJ2-5	CASNQGSPQETQYF
TRBV5-1	TRBJ2-7	CASSLRPPILSRIYEQYF
TRBV29-1	TRBJ2-3	CSVEGSLGGQGYPDTQYF
TRBV7-2	TRBJ2-1	CASSERTGGWNEQFF
TRBV5-1	TRBJ2-7	CASSQRTDLGEQYF
TRBV6-2/TRBV6-3	TRBJ1-2	CASSPQGRELNYGYTF
TRBV12-3/TRBV12-4	TRBJ2-1	CASSFYLGARNEQFF
TRBV29-1	TRBJ1-1	CSVAGTGEAFF
TRBV7-2	TRBJ1-2	CASSLIGGLKGYTF
TRBV5-5	TRBJ2-5	CASSSLAGVLETQYF
TRBV7-2	TRBJ2-3	CASSSLGSFSDTQYF
TRBV28	TRBJ1-4	CASRKGNEKLFF
TRBV5-1	TRBJ2-5	CASSFNTGGGETQYF
TRBV28	TRBJ2-7	CASTAGARMGYEQYF
TRBV4-1	TRBJ1-1	CASSLAFGQGSSEAFF
TRBV2	TRBJ2-7	CASSGLAREQYF
TRBV6-5	TRBJ2-3	CASSYASLRTNTQYF
TRBV4-3	TRBJ2-7	CASSHAERGGNNEQYF
TRBV18	TRBJ2-1	CASSPLSSGENNEQFF
TRBV27	TRBJ2-1	CASRSAPSYNEQFF
TRBV7-9	TRBJ2-1	CASSLAGFYNEQFF
TRBV24-1	TRBJ1-2	CATSARDRMSGYTF
TRBV6-2/TRBV6-3	TRBJ2-7	CASSDVTGSYNEQYF
TRBV4-3	TRBJ2-7	CASSQEAVGRSSYGQYF
TRBV9	TRBJ2-1	CASSVARSFGGDEQFF
TRBV6-5	TRBJ1-4	CANTGGPGANEKLFF
TRBV29-1	TRBJ2-4	CSVARRSYDQYF
TRBV19	TRBJ1-1	CASSPGQGRIRTEAFF
TRBV29-1	TRBJ1-1	CSVEVQGVGTEAFF
TRBV30	TRBJ2-7	CALRGTGRSYEQYF
TRBV29-1	TRBJ2-3	CSVQGLAVLGRIDTQYF
TRBV20-1	TRBJ1-4	CSAFIPGQVNEKLFF
TRBV7-2	TRBJ1-1	CASSLGPSGQFHTEAFF
TRBV5-1	TRBJ2-1	CASSLVGAFSGNEQFF
TRBV29-1	TRBJ1-1	CSVHAASAGAFF
TRBV10-3	TRBJ2-3	CAISELGTDAQYF